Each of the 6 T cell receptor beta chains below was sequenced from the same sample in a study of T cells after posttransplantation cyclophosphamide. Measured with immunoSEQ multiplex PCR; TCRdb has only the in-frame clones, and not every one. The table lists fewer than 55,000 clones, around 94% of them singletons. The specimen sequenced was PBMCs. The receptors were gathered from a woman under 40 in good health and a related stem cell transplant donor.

The CDR3 region has the DNA TGTGCCAGCAGTGAGTCCGGCAGGGGAATTTTTCAATACGAGCAGTACTTC. Amino acid sequence: CASSESGRGIFQYEQYF. The genes are TRBV25-1 and TRBJ2-7, with a tentative D call TRBD1 (6 bases). Trimming took 3 bases from V and 4 from J, leaving 22 bases between them. There are 17 residues in the CDR3. The germline V gene has CDR1 MGHDK and CDR2 SYGVNS.

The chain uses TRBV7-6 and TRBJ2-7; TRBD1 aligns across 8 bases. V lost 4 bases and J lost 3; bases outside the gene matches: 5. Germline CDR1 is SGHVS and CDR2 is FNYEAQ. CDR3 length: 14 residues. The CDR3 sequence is CASSSGTGHYEQYF. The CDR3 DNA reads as TGTGCCAGCAGCTCCGGGACAGGACACTACGAGCAGTACTTC.

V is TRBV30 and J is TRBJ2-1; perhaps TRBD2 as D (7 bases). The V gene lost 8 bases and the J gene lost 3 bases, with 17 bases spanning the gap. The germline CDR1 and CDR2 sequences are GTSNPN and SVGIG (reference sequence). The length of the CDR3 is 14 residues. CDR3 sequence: CAGDRGGFYNEQFF. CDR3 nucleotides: TGTGCCGGGGATAGGGGGGGGTTCTACAATGAGCAGTTCTTC.

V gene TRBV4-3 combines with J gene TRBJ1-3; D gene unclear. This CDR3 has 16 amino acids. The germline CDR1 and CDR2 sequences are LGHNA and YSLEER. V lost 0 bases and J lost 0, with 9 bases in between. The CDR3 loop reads CASSQEVDFSGNTIYF. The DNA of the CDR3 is TGCGCCAGCAGCCAAGAGGTAGACTTCTCTGGAAACACCATATATTTT.

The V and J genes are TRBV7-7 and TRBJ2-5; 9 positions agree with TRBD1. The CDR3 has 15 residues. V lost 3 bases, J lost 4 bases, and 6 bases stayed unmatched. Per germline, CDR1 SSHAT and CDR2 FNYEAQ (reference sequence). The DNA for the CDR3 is TGTGCCAGCAGCTTGGGACAGGGAACCCCAGAGACCCAGTACTTC. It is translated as CASSLGQGTPETQYF. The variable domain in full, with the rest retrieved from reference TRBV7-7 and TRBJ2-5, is GAGVSQSPRYKVTKRGQDVTLRCDPISSHATLYWYQQALGQGPEFLTYFNYEAQPDKSGLPSDRFSAERPEGSISTLTIQRTEQRDSAMYRCASSLGQGTPETQYFGPGTRLLVL.

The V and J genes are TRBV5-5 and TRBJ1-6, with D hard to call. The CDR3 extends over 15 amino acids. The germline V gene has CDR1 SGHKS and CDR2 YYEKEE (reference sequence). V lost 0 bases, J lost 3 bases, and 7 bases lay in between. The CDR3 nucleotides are TGTGCCAGCAGCTTGGCCCAGGACTATAATTCACCCCTCCACTTT. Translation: CASSLAQDYNSPLHF.